Following are 25 T cell receptor beta chains from one sample sequenced in a study of vaccination effects on CD4 cells after COVID-19 (dated by TCRdb to between 2021 and 2022). Libraries came from the immunoSEQ multiplex PCR assay. Drawn from immuneACCESS, this table holds only the in-frame rearrangements with V and J called that TCRdb kept. Clones are partly lost; checked studies trace under half to an unresolved V gene and leave the rest unexplained. This sample is represented by over 15,000 clones; 65% to 80% of them were singletons. The ten largest clones add up to 20% to 25% of the sample. The ViraFEST assay stimulated PBMC with viral peptide pools and then used TCR sequencing to identify antigen-specific CD4+ T cell clonotypes by expansion. After 10 days of culture, CD4+ T cells were isolated with the EasySep CD4+ T cell isolation kit. Convalescent patients had PCR-confirmed SARS-CoV-2 infection between March and December 2020, before Alpha, Beta and Delta variants emerged in the United States. Participants received two doses of either the BNT162b2 or the mRNA-1273 mRNA SARS-CoV-2 vaccine.

Antigens of these TCRs are unknown. The material was CD4+ T cells from PBMCs cultured with SARS-CoV-2 spike peptides, obtained after COVID-19 vaccination. The label giving this sample's cell subset or site can be read as: SARS-CoV-2 spike overlapping peptide pool stimulation. These receptors were obtained from a human donor who had a prior SARS-CoV-2 infection.

V gene TRBV5-1 combines with J gene TRBJ2-1; the match to TRBD2 covers 10 bases. Germline V lookup: CDR1 SGHRS, CDR2 YFSETQ. The CDR3 runs 14 residues. V lost 3 bases, J lost 8 bases, and 5 bases stayed unmatched. The CDR3: CASSSLAGVDEQFF. In DNA, the CDR3 is TGCGCCAGCAGCTCCCTAGCGGGGGTCGATGAGCAGTTCTTC. The entire variable domain, with the rest obtained from reference TRBV5-1 and TRBJ2-1, is as follows: KAGVTQTPRYLIKTRGQQVTLSCSPISGHRSVSWYQQTPGQGLQFLFEYFSETQRNKGNFPGRFSGRQFSNSRSEMNVSTLELGDSALYLCASSSLAGVDEQFFGPGTRLTVL.

V is TRBV15 and J is TRBJ1-5; unclear D gene. CDR1 is LNHNV, CDR2 YYDKDF, per germline (reference sequence). This CDR3 has 14 amino acids. V was trimmed by 3 bases and J by 2 bases, leaving 8 bases between them. CDR3 nucleotides: TGTGCCACCAGCAGGGGAACCCGCAATCAGCCCCAGCATTTT. It encodes CATSRGTRNQPQHF.

This clone was recorded a few times. The chain uses TRBV2 and TRBJ1-2; no definite D call. V was shortened by 1 base and J by 4 bases, with 10 bases between the two germline ends. The germline V gene encodes CDR1 SNHLY and CDR2 FYNNEI. The length of the CDR3 is 14 residues. The CDR3 reads CASSEEMVFYGYTF. The CDR3 nucleotides are TGTGCCAGCAGTGAAGAGATGGTCTTCTATGGCTACACCTTC.

The chain combines TRBV7-8 with TRBJ1-2; D may be TRBD1 (6 bases). Germline loops: CDR1 SGHVS, CDR2 FQNEAQ. Trimming removed 2 bases from V and 5 bases from J, with 12 bases in between. The CDR3 covers 14 residues. CDR3 bases: TGTGCCAGCAGCTTAAGGTCCAGGGGATATGGCTACACCTTC. It encodes CASSLRSRGYGYTF.

The sample holds one count of this clone. The chain employs TRBV6-2 or TRBV6-3 and TRBJ2-6; D uncertain. This CDR3 is 14 amino acids long. V was shortened by 5 bases and J by 1 base, with 6 bases between the two germline ends. CDR1 and CDR2 from the germline V gene are MNHEY and SVGEGT. CDR3 sequence reads: CASSPQSGANVLTF. The DNA for the CDR3 is TGTGCCAGCAGTCCCCAGTCTGGGGCCAACGTCCTGACTTTC.

J is TRBJ1-4 and V is TRBV6-5; maybe TRBD1 (6 bases). The CDR3 contains 15 residues. Germline assignment: CDR1 MNHEY and CDR2 SVGAGI. Trimming took off 5 bases at V and 6 bases at J, with 16 bases between the two ends. In DNA, the CDR3 is TGTGCCAGCAGTAGATCCCAAGGGGGGGATGAAAAACTGTTTTTT. This sequence encodes CASSRSQGGDEKLFF.

The V call is TRBV2, the J call TRBJ2-3; 7 nucleotides match TRBD1. The length of the CDR3 is 14 residues. The V segment lost 2 bases and the J segment 7 bases; nucleotides outside the gene matches: 6. Germline lookup yields CDR1 SNHLY and CDR2 FYNNEI. CDR3 bases: TGTGCCAGCAGTGAATTAAGACAGGGAAATACGCAGTATTTT. Amino acids: CASSELRQGNTQYF.

The chain uses TRBV20-1 and TRBJ1-5; D unresolved. Per germline, CDR1 DFQATT and CDR2 SNEGSKA (reference sequence). V was trimmed by 3 bases and J by 1 base, leaving 13 bases between them. This CDR3 comprises 15 residues. The CDR3 nucleotides are TGCAGTGCTAGTAGGTCTTCACGGAGCAATCAGCCCCAGCATTTT. It is translated as CSASRSSRSNQPQHF.

CDR3 residues: CASSPGTGIHEQYF. CDR3 nucleotides: TGCGCCAGCAGCCCCGGGACAGGGATCCACGAGCAGTACTTC. The chain couples TRBV5-1 to TRBJ2-7, with 9 bases identical to TRBD1. Germline values: CDR1 SGHRS, CDR2 YFSETQ. CDR3 length: 14 residues. Losses at the gene ends were 4 bases for V and 5 bases for J; bases not matched to a gene: 7.

The CDR3 is CASVGLAGGFSYNEQFF. CDR3 coding DNA: TGCGCCAGCGTAGGACTAGCGGGAGGATTCTCCTACAATGAGCAGTTCTTC. The chain employs TRBV5-1 and TRBJ2-1; TRBD2 agrees at 14 bases. V shed 7 bases and J 0 bases; nucleotides not matched to a gene: 6. The CDR3 has 17 amino acids. CDR1 SGHRS and CDR2 YFSETQ come from the germline V gene.

The genes are TRBV6-1 and TRBJ2-2; D gene uncertain. This CDR3 is 16 amino acids long. The germline CDR1 and CDR2 sequences are MNHNS and SASEGT. V dropped 2 bases and J dropped 1 base, with 11 bases sitting between them. CDR3 amino acids: CASSESFGENTGELFF. CDR3 bases: TGTGCCAGCAGTGAAAGTTTTGGAGAGAACACCGGGGAGCTGTTTTTT.

In this sample, this clone turned up once. The chain employs TRBV25-1 and TRBJ2-5; D possibly corresponds to TRBD2 (6 bases). Per germline, CDR1 MGHDK and CDR2 SYGVNS. The V gene lost 4 bases and the J gene lost 2 bases, with 8 bases spanning the gap. The CDR3 extends over 13 amino acids. The CDR3 protein is CASSAGGQETQYF. CDR3 in DNA: TGTGCCAGCAGTGCCGGGGGACAAGAGACCCAGTACTTC.

The CDR3 sequence is CASSLTSNTEAFF. CDR3 sequence (DNA): TGTGCCAGCAGCTTGACTTCCAACACTGAAGCTTTCTTT. V and J are TRBV5-4 and TRBJ1-1; the D is unclear. The germline V gene encodes CDR1 SGHNT and CDR2 YYREEE (reference sequence). The V and J ends lost 1 base and 2 bases respectively, with 6 bases between them. CDR3 length equals 13 residues. The full variable domain, in which reference TRBV5-4 and TRBJ1-1 provide the parts outside the CDR3, is ETGVTQSPTHLIKTRGQQVTLRCSSQSGHNTVSWYQQALGQGPQFIFQYYREEENGRGNFPPRFSGLQFPNYSSELNVNALELDDSALYLCASSLTSNTEAFFGQGTRLTVV.

This chain connects TRBV19 to TRBJ2-5; TRBD2 aligns across 9 bases. CDR1 and CDR2 from the germline V gene are LNHDA and SQIVND (reference sequence). The ends lost 5 bases at V and 0 bases at J; junction bases unmatched: 4. This CDR3 is built from 15 residues. The CDR3 bases are TGTGCCAGTAGTTTAGCGGGGGTGTACCAAGAGACCCAGTACTTC. It codes for CASSLAGVYQETQYF. Variable domain in full (rest from reference TRBV19 and TRBJ2-5): DGGITQSPKYLFRKEGQNVTLSCEQNLNHDAMYWYRQDPGQGLRLIYYSQIVNDFQKGDIAEGYSVSREKKESFPLTVTSAQKNPTAFYLCASSLAGVYQETQYFGPGTRLLVL.

Only a few counts were recorded for this clone. J is TRBJ1-3 and V is TRBV19; a weak D match, TRBD1 (5 bases). The CDR3 totals 15 residues. Germline CDR1 is LNHDA and CDR2 is SQIVND (reference sequence). The ends were cut back, 6 bases at V and 0 bases at J, with 12 bases in the middle. In nucleotides, the CDR3 is TGTGCCAGTAGCTGGCAGGGCGACTCTGGAAACACCATATATTTT. Its translation is CASSWQGDSGNTIYF.

The chain couples TRBV5-1 to TRBJ1-2; perhaps TRBD1 as D (5 bases). Trimming took 4 bases from V and 4 from J, leaving 17 bases between them. Per the germline V gene, CDR1 is SGHRS and CDR2 is YFSETQ. This CDR3 region has 15 residues. CDR3 loop: CASSPFLDSTYGYTF. The CDR3 DNA reads TGCGCCAGCAGCCCGTTCTTAGACAGTACCTATGGCTACACCTTC.

The chain employs TRBV18 and TRBJ2-3; 7 bases fit TRBD1. The CDR3 has 17 amino acids. From germline, CDR1 is KGHSH and CDR2 LQKENI. V lost 4 bases to trimming and J lost 2 bases; unmatched junction nucleotides: 12. This chain's CDR3 is CASSRPATGRYTDTQYF. The CDR3 bases are TGTGCCAGCTCACGACCTGCGACAGGGCGGTACACAGATACGCAGTATTTT.

The chain joins TRBV7-2 to TRBJ1-1, with unresolved D. Germline loops: CDR1 SGHTA, CDR2 FQGNSA. Trimming took off 1 base at V and 1 base at J, with 7 bases between the two ends. The CDR3 totals 14 residues. Here the CDR3 DNA reads TGTGCCAGCAGCTTAGTTCCAGGGAACACTGAAGCTTTCTTT. Translated: CASSLVPGNTEAFF.

CDR3 region: CASSLVSLMNTEAFF. In DNA, the CDR3 is TGTGCCAGCTCACTAGTGTCCCTCATGAACACTGAAGCTTTCTTT. The rearrangement links TRBV18 to TRBJ1-1; D ambiguous. Trimming took off 4 bases at V and 0 bases at J, with 12 bases between the two ends. Germline CDR1 is KGHSH and CDR2 is LQKENI. The CDR3 contains 15 residues.

The rearrangement links TRBV1 to TRBJ1-6; TRBD1 is taken as the D call from the table, unchecked against the DNA. TRBV1 is a recognized pseudogene. This CDR3 region has 17 residues. CDR3 sequence: CTSSQAKDDRGNSPLHF. The CDR3 nucleotides are TGCACCAGCAGCCAAGCTAAGGACGACAGGGGAAATTCACCCCTCCACTTT.

The V gene is TRBV30, the J gene TRBJ1-5; TRBD1 might be the D (5 bases). The CDR3 length is 13 residues. V was clipped by 2 bases and J by 4 bases, with 9 bases between them. Germline values: CDR1 GTSNPN, CDR2 SVGIG (reference sequence). CDR3 sequence: CAWSHRTNQPQHF. CDR3 bases: TGTGCCTGGAGTCATCGGACAAATCAGCCCCAGCATTTT.

This chain links TRBV6-5 with TRBJ2-7; no definite D call. CDR1 MNHEY and CDR2 SVGAGI come from the germline V gene. V shed 5 bases and J shed 0 bases, with 14 bases lying between them. The CDR3 covers 15 residues. DNA for the CDR3: TGTGCCAGCAGTACGGTTGGAACACCCTCCTACGAGCAGTACTTC. It encodes CASSTVGTPSYEQYF.

The chain links TRBV19 to TRBJ2-1, with 8 bases lining up with TRBD2. The CDR3 totals 15 residues. V trimming: 1 base; J trimming: 5 bases; junction bases outside the gene matches: 4. Germline values: CDR1 LNHDA, CDR2 SQIVND (reference sequence). The DNA for the CDR3 is TGTGCCAGTAGTATAGCGGGAGGGCCCCACAATGAGCAGTTCTTC. Translation gives CASSIAGGPHNEQFF.

The J gene is TRBJ2-5, the V gene TRBV5-1; TRBD1 matches at 7 bases. J was trimmed by 7 bases and V by 4 bases; bases with no gene match: 10. CDR3 length: 14 amino acids. The germline gives CDR1 SGHRS, CDR2 YFSETQ. This CDR3 reads CASSTGTEDVTQYF. DNA for the CDR3: TGCGCCAGCAGCACCGGGACAGAGGACGTGACCCAGTACTTC. Together with reference TRBV5-1 and TRBJ2-5, the CDR3 gives the full variable domain: KAGVTQTPRYLIKTRGQQVTLSCSPISGHRSVSWYQQTPGQGLQFLFEYFSETQRNKGNFPGRFSGRQFSNSRSEMNVSTLELGDSALYLCASSTGTEDVTQYFGPGTRLLVL.

By its share, this clone is medium-sized. This sequence joins TRBV6-2 or TRBV6-3 and TRBJ2-3; 8 nucleotides align to TRBD2. The CDR3 runs to 15 residues. Germline V lookup: CDR1 MNHEY, CDR2 SVGEGT. With V trimmed by 5 bases and J by 4 bases, 8 bases remained unmatched. The CDR3 sequence is CASSTPGLVSDTQYF. DNA of the CDR3: TGTGCCAGCAGTACGCCGGGACTAGTTTCAGATACGCAGTATTTT.